The next 27 T cell receptor beta chains were all read from a single sample in a study of cytomegalovirus exposure and HLA in healthy donors. Sequencing was performed with immunoSEQ multiplex PCR; in TCRdb, only in-frame clones are kept and a portion is missing. The sample includes 130,000 or so clones, 85% to 90% of them seen just once. Source material: PBMCs. These receptors were obtained from a woman in her late teens or twenties in good health and CMV-seronegative.

The chain combines TRBV28 with TRBJ2-1; D possibly corresponds to TRBD1 (6 bases). The V end was cut by 3 bases, the J end by 10 bases, with 7 bases between. The germline V gene has CDR1 MDHEN and CDR2 SYDVKM. The CDR3 is 11 amino acids. In DNA form, the CDR3 reads TGTGCCAGCAGTTTGGACAGAGAGCAGTTCTTC. Its protein product is CASSLDREQFF.

This sequence joins TRBV30 and TRBJ2-1; 12 bases line up with TRBD1. The V gene end was trimmed by 3 bases and the J gene end by 8 bases; junction bases not matched to a gene: 8. Germline V gives CDR1 GTSNPN, CDR2 SVGIG (reference sequence). This CDR3 is built from 15 residues. Here the CDR3 reads CAWREGTGGLHEQFF. Here the CDR3 DNA reads TGTGCCTGGAGGGAAGGGACAGGGGGCCTCCATGAGCAGTTCTTC.

Note on this clone: It is unclear where the CDR3 begins or ends on the DNA, so no DNA is shown, and the CDR3 is as TCRdb lists it. The V call is TRBV23-1, the J call TRBJ2-3; the DNA was not used to check the table's D call, TRBD1. TRBV23-1 is placed among ORFs of uncertain function. 24 amino acids form the CDR3, both terminal residues included. CDR3 residues: CASSQYESLRQQSIRDRHSDTQYF.

This clone has more than one count but fewer than ten. V usage is TRBV30 and J usage is TRBJ2-2, with D maybe TRBD2 (6 bases). Germline CDR1 GTSNPN, CDR2 SVGIG (reference sequence). CDR3 size: 16 residues. V was clipped by 2 bases and J by 1 base, with 14 bases between them. CDR3 protein: CAWSRGTGLNTGELFF. The CDR3, as DNA: TGTGCCTGGAGTCGGGGGACCGGTCTGAACACCGGGGAGCTGTTTTTT.

The V gene is TRBV4-1, the J gene TRBJ2-7, with D perhaps TRBD2 (5 bases). This CDR3 has 16 residues. Trimming stripped 0 bases from V and 2 bases from J, with 14 bases between. Germline V CDR1 and CDR2: MGHRA, YSYEKL. The CDR3 here is CASSQEPTGLTYEQYF. CDR3 DNA: TGCGCCAGCAGCCAAGAACCAACCGGACTCACCTACGAGCAGTACTTC.

The chain joins TRBV5-1 to TRBJ1-1; no reliable D call. Trimming stripped 0 bases from V and 6 bases from J, with 6 bases between. The V gene's germline CDR1 is SGHRS and CDR2 YFSETQ. The CDR3 totals 12 residues. The CDR3 coding sequence is TGCGCCAGCAGCTTGGAAGGAGCTGAAGCTTTCTTT. Protein product: CASSLEGAEAFF.

The chain uses TRBV19 and TRBJ1-2; 8 bases line up with TRBD1. CDR3 length: 18 amino acids. Trimming took 0 bases from V and 5 from J; bases not matched to a gene: 14. The V gene's germline CDR1 is LNHDA and CDR2 SQIVND (reference sequence). The CDR3 loop reads CASSIDGAGGALRYGYTF. The CDR3 DNA sequence: TGTGCCAGTAGTATAGATGGGGCAGGGGGCGCCTTAAGGTATGGCTACACCTTC.

The chain joins TRBV10-1 to TRBJ2-1, with D perhaps matching TRBD1 (7 bases). V lost 5 bases, J lost 4 bases, and 15 bases lay in between. CDR3 length: 15 residues. Germline values: CDR1 WNHNN, CDR2 SYGVQD (reference sequence). CDR3 in amino acids: CASSWGGTEYNEQFF. CDR3 nucleotide sequence: TGCGCCAGCAGTTGGGGCGGGACAGAATACAATGAGCAGTTCTTC.

This chain connects TRBV7-9 to TRBJ1-1; unclear D gene. CDR1 SEHNR and CDR2 FQNEAQ come from the germline V gene (reference sequence). The CDR3 sequence is 14 residues long. V was clipped by 5 bases and J by 6 bases, with 16 bases between them. CDR3 nucleotides: TGTGCCAGCAGCCTGCTAGTTTCCTCGGCTGAAGCTTTCTTT. It specifies CASSLLVSSAEAFF.

The CDR3 nucleotides are TGTGCCAGCAGCTTAGAGCCCGGGAAGTCCTACGAGCAGTACTTC. This gives the protein CASSLEPGKSYEQYF. The chain uses TRBV7-8 and TRBJ2-7; D is perhaps TRBD2 (5 bases). The CDR3 covers 15 residues. V was trimmed by 1 base and J by 1 base, leaving 11 bases between them. Per germline, CDR1 SGHVS and CDR2 FQNEAQ.

This clone was seen once. The rearrangement links TRBV28 to TRBJ1-1; D gene uncertain. The V and J ends lost 5 bases and 1 base respectively, with 8 bases between them. This CDR3 region has 13 residues. Germline V lookup: CDR1 MDHEN, CDR2 SYDVKM. The chain's CDR3 is CASSTRQNTEAFF. In DNA form, the CDR3 reads TGTGCCAGCAGTACCCGACAGAACACTGAAGCTTTCTTT.

V gene TRBV7-2 combines with J gene TRBJ1-5; D gene uncertain. The germline V gene encodes CDR1 SGHTA and CDR2 FQGNSA. This CDR3 is 14 amino acids long. Trimming took 1 base from V and 5 from J, leaving 9 bases between them. For the CDR3, the DNA is TGTGCCAGCAGCTTAGTGTTCCGCGATCAGCCCCAGCATTTT. It is translated as CASSLVFRDQPQHF.

V gene TRBV18 combines with J gene TRBJ2-1; TRBD1 agrees at 11 bases. The CDR3 contains 14 residues. In germline, CDR1 is KGHSH, CDR2 LQKENI. V lost 3 bases to trimming and J lost 7 bases; unmatched junction nucleotides: 2. The CDR3: CASSPGQGGNEQFF. Here the CDR3 DNA reads TGTGCCAGCTCACCGGGACAGGGGGGGAATGAGCAGTTCTTC.

To note about this clone: The sample contains more than one DNA sequence encoding this CDR3. The chain uses TRBV6-4 and TRBJ2-1, with 9 bases aligning to TRBD2. Germline V CDR1 and CDR2: MRHNA, SNTAGT. The CDR3 spans 15 residues. Germline trimming cut 0 bases from V and 7 bases from J; bases unmatched to any gene: 4. In DNA, the CDR3 is TGTGCCAGCAGTGACTCCGCGGGGGGGCGAAATGAGCAGTTCTTC. It translates to CASSDSAGGRNEQFF.

The V call is TRBV28, the J call TRBJ1-5; the match to TRBD1 covers 10 bases. V shed 3 bases, J shed 6 bases, and the junction held 5 bases outside the gene matches. The length of the CDR3 is 15 residues. Germline loops: CDR1 MDHEN, CDR2 SYDVKM. This CDR3 is CASSFFGTGVQPQHF. The CDR3 nucleotides read TGTGCCAGCAGTTTCTTTGGGACAGGGGTTCAGCCCCAGCATTTT.

This sequence joins TRBV30 and TRBJ2-4; perhaps TRBD2 as D (5 bases). This CDR3 spans 13 amino acids. CDR1 and CDR2 from the germline V gene are GTSNPN and SVGIG (reference sequence). V lost 2 bases to trimming and J lost 3 bases, with 8 bases between them. CDR3 protein: CAWSRGHKNIQYF. CDR3 DNA sequence: TGTGCCTGGAGTCGGGGTCACAAAAACATTCAGTACTTC. Filled out from reference TRBV30 and TRBJ2-4, the complete variable domain reads SQTIHQWPATLVQPVGSPLSLECTVEGTSNPNLYWYRQAAGRGLQLLFYSVGIGQISSEVPQNLSASRPQDRQFILSSKKLLLSDSGFYLCAWSRGHKNIQYFGAGTRLSVL.

The chain couples TRBV28 to TRBJ2-7; D gene ambiguous. Germline-derived CDR1 and CDR2 are MDHEN and SYDVKM. The CDR3 contains 12 residues. Trimming removed 5 bases at V and 6 bases at J, with 11 bases between. CDR3 in DNA: TGTGCCAGCAGTCCATACGAGCCCGAGCAGTACTTC. Its protein is CASSPYEPEQYF. The full variable domain, completed using reference TRBV28 and TRBJ2-7, is DVKVTQSSRYLVKRTGEKVFLECVQDMDHENMFWYRQDPGLGLRLIYFSYDVKMKEKGDIPEGYSVSREKKERFSLILESASTNQTSMYLCASSPYEPEQYFGPGTRLTVT.

This clone was seen a handful of times. V is TRBV5-1 and J is TRBJ2-7; 9 bases line up with TRBD1. Losses at the gene ends were 4 bases for V and 6 bases for J; bases not matched to a gene: 11. Germline CDR1 is SGHRS and CDR2 is YFSETQ. The length of the CDR3 is 15 residues. CDR3 in amino acids: CASSAYRGQGGEQYF. The CDR3 nucleotides are TGCGCCAGCAGCGCATACAGGGGGCAAGGGGGCGAGCAGTACTTC.

This rearrangement joins TRBV19 to TRBJ2-2; 16 positions agree with TRBD2. V lost 6 bases to trimming and J lost 3 bases; unmatched junction nucleotides: 13. This CDR3 contains 20 residues. Germline assignment: CDR1 LNHDA and CDR2 SQIVND (reference sequence). The CDR3 DNA sequence: TGTGCCAGTAGCGATACCGGGACTAGCGGGGGGGCCCCGCACACCGGGGAGCTGTTTTTT. Its translation is CASSDTGTSGGAPHTGELFF.

This clone showed up just once. The J gene is TRBJ2-7, the V gene TRBV5-1; TRBD2 matches at 8 bases. There are 17 residues in the CDR3. CDR1 SGHRS and CDR2 YFSETQ come from the germline V gene. J was trimmed by 2 bases and V by 4 bases; bases with no gene match: 14. The CDR3 DNA is TGCGCCAGCAGCGGCAGCGATCGGGGGGGCAGGGCCTACGAGCAGTACTTC. It is translated as CASSGSDRGGRAYEQYF.

The rearrangement links TRBV30 to TRBJ2-3; perhaps TRBD2 as D (5 bases). This CDR3 has 13 residues. V lost 0 bases, J lost 4 bases, and 8 bases lay in between. From germline, CDR1 is GTSNPN and CDR2 SVGIG (reference sequence). CDR3 nucleotide sequence: TGTGCCTGGAGTGTAAAGGGAGCAGATACGCAGTATTTT. Translated, it gives CAWSVKGADTQYF. The full variable domain, with the rest looked up from reference TRBV30 and TRBJ2-3, is SQTIHQWPATLVQPVGSPLSLECTVEGTSNPNLYWYRQAAGRGLQLLFYSVGIGQISSEVPQNLSASRPQDRQFILSSKKLLLSDSGFYLCAWSVKGADTQYFGPGTRLTVL.

The chain joins TRBV7-8 to TRBJ2-7, with a weak D call TRBD2 (7 bases). CDR3 size: 15 residues. Trimming took off 0 bases at V and 3 bases at J, with 12 bases between the two ends. From germline, CDR1 is SGHVS and CDR2 FQNEAQ. CDR3 bases: TGTGCCAGCAGCTTAGCGCTCGGGGGGCTCTACGAGCAGTACTTC. It codes for CASSLALGGLYEQYF.

V and J are TRBV5-3 and TRBJ2-1; TRBD1 might be the D (5 bases). TRBV5-3 counts as an open reading frame of uncertain function. The CDR3 totals 18 residues. The germline V and J ends were trimmed by 4 bases and 4 bases, with 24 bases remaining between them. In nucleotides, the CDR3 is TGTGCCAGAAGCCCAAGACGACAGCCACGGCGACAATACAATGAGCAGTTCTTC. It codes for CARSPRRQPRRQYNEQFF.

The chain uses TRBV13 and TRBJ1-2; TRBD1 aligns across 12 bases. The ends lost 5 bases at V and 6 bases at J; junction bases unmatched: 10. The CDR3 consists of 16 residues. Germline lookup yields CDR1 PRHDT and CDR2 FYEKMQ (reference sequence). The CDR3 region is CASSLSGTGGRDGYTF. In nucleotides, the CDR3 is TGTGCCAGCAGCCTTTCCGGGACAGGGGGCAGGGATGGCTACACCTTC.

V gene TRBV19 combines with J gene TRBJ2-7; 9 nucleotides agree with TRBD1. V lost 9 bases, J lost 5 bases, and 8 bases stayed unmatched. This CDR3 comprises 13 residues. Germline V CDR1 and CDR2: LNHDA, SQIVND (reference sequence). The DNA of the CDR3 is TGTGCCAGCCACGGGACAGGGCTTCACGAGCAGTACTTC. Translated: CASHGTGLHEQYF.

The chain couples TRBV29-1 to TRBJ2-5, with a possible D match to TRBD2 (7 bases). Germline values: CDR1 SQVTM, CDR2 ANQGSEA. This CDR3 has 16 residues. V dropped 5 bases and J dropped 5 bases, with 24 bases sitting between them. The CDR3 DNA reads TGCAGCGTTCGGGGGCACAAGGGGGGGCCACGGGAGACCCAGTACTTC. This gives the protein CSVRGHKGGPRETQYF.

This clone was seen a single time. The V gene is TRBV12-5, the J gene TRBJ2-1; TRBD1 agrees at 7 bases. V trimming: 1 base; J trimming: 1 base; junction bases outside the gene matches: 1. Germline assignment: CDR1 LGHNT and CDR2 FRNRAP. The CDR3 runs to 15 residues. CDR3 residues: CASGLGQGSYNEQFF. In DNA form, the CDR3 reads TGTGCTAGTGGTTTGGGACAGGGTTCCTACAATGAGCAGTTCTTC.